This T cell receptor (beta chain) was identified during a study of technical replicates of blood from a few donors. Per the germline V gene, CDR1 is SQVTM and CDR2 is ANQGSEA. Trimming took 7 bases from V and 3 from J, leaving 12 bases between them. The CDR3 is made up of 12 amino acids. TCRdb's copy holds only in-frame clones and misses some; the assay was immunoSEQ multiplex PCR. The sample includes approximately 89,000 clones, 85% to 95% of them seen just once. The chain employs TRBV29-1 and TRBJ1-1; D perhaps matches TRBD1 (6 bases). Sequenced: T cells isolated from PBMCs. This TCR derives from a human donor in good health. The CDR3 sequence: CSDLDRHTEAFF. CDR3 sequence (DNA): TGCAGCGACCTTGACAGGCACACTGAAGCTTTCTTT.